A single sample gave rise to the 12 T cell receptor beta chains below, sequenced in a study of blood T cell repertoires in COVID-19. Generated by immunoSEQ multiplex PCR, the TCRdb table keeps only in-frame clones and is missing some. This table has approximately 250,000 clones, roughly 90% appearing once. Sequencing was carried out using PBMCs or T cells enriched from blood (not recorded which). Receptors were obtained from a woman in her thirties who had recovered from COVID-19.

The V and J genes are TRBV28 and TRBJ2-5; possible D gene TRBD1, 6 bases. CDR1 is MDHEN, CDR2 SYDVKM, per germline. CDR3 length equals 15 residues. V shed 4 bases and J shed 4 bases, with 16 bases lying between them. CDR3 DNA sequence: TGTGCCAGCAGTTCCCGACAGGATAGGGGAGAGACCCAGTACTTC. Translating gives CASSSRQDRGETQYF.

This chain joins TRBV27 and TRBJ1-2; TRBD1 is a possible D gene (6 bases). CDR1 is MNHEY and CDR2 is SMNVEV in the germline V gene (reference sequence). CDR3 length: 16 residues. Trimming took off 5 bases at V and 5 bases at J, with 21 bases between the two ends. The DNA of the CDR3 is TGTGCCAGCAGTCCGGGGGGGGGCAGGGGTCCTTATGGCTACACCTTC. Residues: CASSPGGGRGPYGYTF.

The chain has TRBV27 and TRBJ2-7, with a tentative D call TRBD2 (6 bases). Trimming took off 1 base at V and 4 bases at J, with 14 bases between the two ends. The CDR3 contains 15 residues. The germline CDR1 and CDR2 sequences are MNHEY and SMNVEV (reference sequence). In DNA form, the CDR3 reads TGTGCCAGCAGTTTATTTGGAGGGGTTGCTTACGAGCAGTACTTC. This translates into CASSLFGGVAYEQYF.

The chain has TRBV6-1 and TRBJ1-3; a possible D gene is TRBD1 (6 bases). From germline, CDR1 is MNHNS and CDR2 SASEGT. The CDR3 contains 16 residues. Trimming cost V 2 bases and J 3 bases, with 14 bases left between them. The CDR3 DNA is TGTGCCAGCAGTGAAACAGGGAGATATCGTGGAAACACCATATATTTT. Its protein is CASSETGRYRGNTIYF.

The rearrangement uses TRBV9 and TRBJ2-7; tentative D call: TRBD1 (6 bases). With 4 bases removed from V and 0 bases from J, the gap between germline ends came to 11 bases. This CDR3 spans 14 amino acids. Germline loops: CDR1 SGDLS, CDR2 YYNGEE. The CDR3 coding sequence is TGTGCCAGCAGCCACCGGGACAACTCCTACGAGCAGTACTTC. It codes for CASSHRDNSYEQYF.

The chain joins TRBV12-3 or TRBV12-4 to TRBJ1-2; no reliable D call. Trimming took 6 bases from V and 7 from J, leaving 12 bases between them. CDR3 length equals 12 residues. The CDR3 DNA reads as TGTGCCAGCAGCTTCCCGAGTCGTGGCTACACCTTC. This gives the protein CASSFPSRGYTF.

J is TRBJ1-1 and V is TRBV27, with a weak D call TRBD1 (5 bases). The CDR3 is made up of 15 amino acids. Per the germline V gene, CDR1 is MNHEY and CDR2 is SMNVEV (reference sequence). V was clipped by 3 bases and J by 6 bases, with 17 bases between them. The CDR3 is CASSLRDRASAEAFF. The CDR3 region has the DNA TGTGCCAGCAGTTTGCGGGACCGTGCGTCCGCTGAAGCTTTCTTT.

The CDR3 sequence is CASSGSSGTLYEQYF. Written as DNA, the CDR3 is TGTGCCAGTAGTGGTTCTAGCGGGACCCTCTACGAGCAGTACTTC. The J gene is TRBJ2-7, the V gene TRBV19, with 9 bases that match TRBD2. The CDR3 totals 15 residues. Germline CDR1 is LNHDA and CDR2 is SQIVND (reference sequence). The ends lost 5 bases at V and 3 bases at J; junction bases unmatched: 8.

This chain joins TRBV11-3 and TRBJ2-3; 11 bases are shared with TRBD2. The CDR3 contains 15 residues. V lost 5 bases, J lost 1 base, and 2 bases stayed unmatched. Germline V gene data show CDR1 as SGHNT and CDR2 as YENEEA. As DNA, the CDR3 is TGTGCCAGCAGCGTACTAGCGGGGGGCACAGATACGCAGTATTTT. Amino acid sequence: CASSVLAGGTDTQYF.

The chain employs TRBV3-1 (or the pseudogene TRBV3-2) and TRBJ1-2; TRBD1 matches at 10 bases. This CDR3 has 15 residues. J was trimmed by 5 bases and V by 3 bases; bases with no gene match: 6. Germline V gives CDR1 LGHDT, CDR2 YNNKEL (reference sequence). DNA of the CDR3: TGTGCCAGCAGCCACCGGGACAGGGGCCTTTATGGCTACACCTTC. This translates into CASSHRDRGLYGYTF.

The sample holds one count of this clone. The V call is TRBV27, the J call TRBJ2-1, with TRBD1 identical over 8 bases. Germline V gene lookup returns CDR1 MNHEY and CDR2 SMNVEV (reference sequence). CDR3 length: 17 residues. V was pared by 4 bases and J by 6 bases, with 14 bases of the junction left unmatched. The CDR3 spells CASSSSQGVVRVNEQFF. The CDR3 coding sequence is TGTGCCAGCAGTTCCTCACAGGGGGTCGTTAGGGTCAATGAGCAGTTCTTC.

The V call is TRBV10-3, the J call TRBJ1-1, with D maybe TRBD1 (6 bases). CDR3 size: 14 residues. V was clipped by 6 bases and J by 1 base, with 12 bases between them. Per the germline V gene, CDR1 is ENHRY and CDR2 is SYGVKD. DNA of the CDR3: TGTGCCATCAGCCGCCAGGGGAGGAACACTGAAGCTTTCTTT. It encodes CAISRQGRNTEAFF.